This T cell receptor (beta chain) was found in a study of T cells in localized non-small cell lung cancer. Measured with immunoSEQ multiplex PCR; TCRdb has only the in-frame clones, and not every one. The sample records about 40,000 clones, approximately 80% being singletons. Germline V CDR1 and CDR2: SQVTM, ANQGSEA. This CDR3 comprises 15 residues. V shed 4 bases and J shed 5 bases, with 21 bases lying between them. The starting material was peripheral blood mononuclear cells, obtained before any cancer treatment. V and J are TRBV29-1 and TRBJ2-7; TRBD1 might be the D (6 bases). The receptor was isolated from a male donor aged 60 or over with stage II lung adenocarcinoma. This CDR3 is CSVGSPDSTYDEQYF. Here the CDR3 DNA reads TGCAGCGTTGGGAGTCCGGACAGCACTTACGACGAGCAGTACTTC.